This TCR beta chain is from a study of OX40 agonist ivuxolimab in advanced cancers. Whole-study context: The dose-escalation group included hepatocellular carcinoma, melanoma, renal cell carcinoma and head and neck cancer. Study conclusions and caveats: In CD8+ T cells, expanded clones were on average more numerous than in CD4+. Individuals who were partial responders at 0.1-3.0 mg/kg had clonal expansion that ranked among the lowest.

Trimming removed 5 bases from V and 2 bases from J, with 10 bases in between. The CDR3 runs 14 residues. Germline V gives CDR1 SGHTA, CDR2 FQGNSA. As regards this clone: Its target is unknown.

With baseline, cycle 4 day 1, and cycle 7 day 1 as timepoints, blood was sampled. TCRdb's table, derived via immunoSEQ multiplex PCR, lists solely in-frame clones and lacks some. The table records some 45,000 clones, just over 90% of them present only once. The chain is built from TRBV7-2 and TRBJ2-1; D is uncertain. The sample in question was CD4+ or CD8+ T cells sorted from blood, obtained in a trial of the OX40 agonist ivuxolimab. This receptor was identified in an adult with an advanced solid tumor such as melanoma, head and neck, liver or kidney cancer. The CDR3 DNA follows: TGTGCCAGCAGCGTCGACGCCACCTACAATGAGCAGTTCTTC. The encoded protein is CASSVDATYNEQFF.